Presented here are 17 T cell receptor beta chains from one specimen sequenced in a study of T cells in Graves' hyperthyroidism and ophthalmopathy. Amplification of TCR beta CDR3 regions was performed using RNA transcripts as template. With the HTBI primer set, the TCR CDR3 went through a first round of RT-PCR. TCRdb re-called the multiplex PCR reads with MiXCR, one entry per CDR3 protein. The data hold around 370,000 distinct CDR3 sequences, with roughly 20% observed a single time. Sequencing was performed on blood. The receptor source for this set is a man aged 18 to 30 with Graves' ophthalmopathy.

The chain combines TRBV28 with TRBJ1-6; D gene ambiguous. In germline, CDR1 is MDHEN, CDR2 SYDVKM. The CDR3 has 12 amino acids. The V gene lost 8 bases and the J gene lost 16 bases, with 18 bases spanning the gap. This CDR3 is CASSAAWNSLHF. CDR3 in DNA: TGTGCCAGCTCGGCGGCCTGGAACTCTCTCCACTTT. Full variable domain (missing parts from reference TRBV28 and TRBJ1-6): DVKVTQSSRYLVKRTGEKVFLECVQDMDHENMFWYRQDPGLGLRLIYFSYDVKMKEKGDIPEGYSVSREKKERFSLILESASTNQTSMYLCASSAAWNSLHFGNGTRLTVT.

This clonotype was recorded many times. The chain couples TRBV7-9 to TRBJ2-1, with 9 bases matching TRBD1. The CDR3 length is 14 residues. The V and J ends lost 7 bases and 5 bases, in that order; junction bases with no gene match: 6. The germline CDR1 and CDR2 sequences are SEHNR and FQNEAQ (reference sequence). In DNA form, the CDR3 reads TGTGCCAGCATCAGGGACAGGGCCAACAATGAGCAGTTCTTC. Its protein product is CASIRDRANNEQFF.

J is TRBJ2-7 and V is TRBV29-1, with D possibly called TRBD1 or TRBD2 (6 bases each). The CDR3 has 13 amino acids. Trimming shortened V by 3 bases and J by 7 bases, and 16 bases separated the two germline ends. Per germline, CDR1 SQVTM and CDR2 ANQGSEA. This CDR3 reads CSVDPKGGKEQYF. The CDR3 region has the DNA TGCAGCGTTGACCCCAAGGGGGGAAAGGAGCAGTACTTC.

This clonotype was recorded many times. This chain connects TRBV28 to TRBJ2-7, with TRBD1 as a possible D gene (6 bases). This CDR3 is 16 amino acids long. V lost 3 bases to trimming and J lost 3 bases, with 18 bases between them. Germline CDR1 MDHEN, CDR2 SYDVKM. CDR3 sequence: CASSFPPEDRSYEQYF. The DNA of the CDR3 is TGTGCCAGCAGTTTTCCCCCAGAAGACAGGAGCTACGAGCAGTACTTC.

This clonotype was recorded many times. The chain is built from TRBV20-1 and TRBJ1-5, with 8 bases that match TRBD1. Germline V gives CDR1 DFQATT, CDR2 SNEGSKA (reference sequence). The ends lost 6 bases at V and 3 bases at J; junction bases unmatched: 10. The CDR3 runs to 15 residues. CDR3 sequence: CSAADRVIPNQPQHF. CDR3 coding DNA: TGCAGTGCCGCGGACAGGGTGATCCCCAATCAGCCCCAGCATTTT.

The rearrangement joins TRBV6-1 to TRBJ2-5; the match to TRBD2 covers 7 bases. V was clipped by 1 base and J by 4 bases; unmatched bases: 9. The CDR3 is made up of 16 amino acids. Germline-derived CDR1 and CDR2 are MNHNS and SASEGT. The CDR3 loop is CASSEVAGRVGETQYF. For the CDR3, the DNA is TGTGCCAGCAGTGAAGTAGCAGGGAGGGTCGGAGAGACCCAGTACTTC.

The V call is TRBV19, the J call TRBJ1-5; no reliable D call. V gave up 1 base and J gave up 4 bases, with 11 bases separating them. The CDR3 loop spans 15 amino acids. Germline CDR1 reads LNHDA; CDR2 reads SQIVND (reference sequence). CDR3: CASSIVPPGNQPQHF. The CDR3 DNA is TGTGCCAGTAGTATAGTCCCTCCGGGGAATCAGCCCCAGCATTTT.

In its sample, this clonotype was seen a few times. One base away lies a much larger clone, so this may be a sequencing read error. The rearrangement uses TRBV6-5 and TRBJ2-3; D is tentatively TRBD1 or TRBD2 (5 bases each). Between the trimmed V and J ends, which lost 0 bases and 7 bases, there was a span of 14 bases. Germline V gives CDR1 MNHEY, CDR2 SVGAGI. The CDR3 sequence is 15 residues long. The CDR3 DNA follows: TGTGCCAGCAGTTACTCGAGGGGTTTAGGGCATACGCAGTATTTT. Translation: CASSYSRGLGHTQYF.

This clonotype was detected many times. V and J are TRBV5-1 and TRBJ1-1; 7 positions agree with TRBD1. Germline CDR1 and CDR2: SGHRS and YFSETQ. The junction had 5 bases not matched to a gene; V was cut back by 7 bases and J by 5 bases. The CDR3 extends over 12 amino acids. CDR3 residues: CASRNRGTEAFF. For the CDR3, the DNA is TGCGCCAGCCGAAACAGGGGTACTGAAGCTTTCTTT.

In its sample, this clonotype was seen a few times. The chain combines TRBV20-1 with TRBJ2-1; TRBD2 matches at 11 bases. The junction had 3 bases not matched to a gene; V was cut back by 7 bases and J by 7 bases. Per the germline V gene, CDR1 is DFQATT and CDR2 is SNEGSKA (reference sequence). CDR3 size: 12 residues. CDR3 sequence: CSELAGENEQFF. CDR3 nucleotides: TGCAGTGAACTAGCGGGGGAGAATGAGCAGTTCTTC.

The chain links TRBV2 to TRBJ1-3; 11 bases map to TRBD1. In germline, CDR1 is SNHLY, CDR2 FYNNEI. Losses at the gene ends were 6 bases for V and 0 bases for J; bases not matched to a gene: 4. This CDR3 contains 16 residues. The CDR3 protein is CASRRDRGNSGNTIYF. CDR3 sequence (DNA): TGTGCCAGCAGGAGGGACAGGGGGAACTCTGGAAACACCATATATTTT.

The V gene is TRBV2, the J gene TRBJ2-2; 15 bases fit TRBD2. Germline CDR1 and CDR2: SNHLY and FYNNEI. V was pared by 5 bases and J by 6 bases, with 7 bases of the junction left unmatched. This CDR3 has 17 residues. This CDR3 is CASSWTSGGARSGELFF. The CDR3 nucleotides read TGTGCCAGCAGTTGGACTAGCGGGGGGGCGAGATCCGGGGAGCTGTTTTTT.

In its sample, this clonotype was seen a few times. The chain links TRBV6-1 to TRBJ1-5, with D maybe TRBD1 (5 bases). The CDR3 has 16 amino acids. V was trimmed by 5 bases and J by 4 bases, leaving 18 bases between them. Germline loops: CDR1 MNHNS, CDR2 SASEGT. CDR3 residues: CASSSSLGAGNQPQHF. The CDR3 DNA sequence: TGTGCCAGCAGTTCTTCTCTAGGGGCAGGGAATCAGCCCCAGCATTTT.

This clonotype was detected many times. J is TRBJ1-2 and V is TRBV12-5; 12 bases line up with TRBD1. CDR1 and CDR2 from the germline V gene are LGHNT and FRNRAP. This CDR3 has 17 amino acids. V was pared by 5 bases and J by 8 bases, with 15 bases of the junction left unmatched. The CDR3 DNA is TGTGCTAGTGGTGCCACACCCGGGACAGGGGGCGGAGGGGGCTACACCTTC. The encoded protein is CASGATPGTGGGGGYTF.

This clonotype showed up many times. The chain is built from TRBV7-8 and TRBJ1-1, with a tentative D call TRBD1 (5 bases). The CDR3 sequence is 16 residues long. Trimming removed 5 bases at V and 0 bases at J, with 16 bases between. Germline V gene lookup returns CDR1 SGHVS and CDR2 FQNEAQ. The CDR3 region has the DNA TGTGCCAGCAGCAGGTCGACAGCCACCATGAACACTGAAGCTTTCTTT. It codes for CASSRSTATMNTEAFF.

At least ten counts were recorded for this clonotype. The CDR3 protein is CASSGTANNEQFF. In DNA, the CDR3 is TGTGCCAGCAGCGGGACAGCCAACAATGAGCAGTTCTTC. The chain joins TRBV28 to TRBJ2-1, with 7 bases matching TRBD1. The CDR3 has 13 residues. Germline CDR1 is MDHEN and CDR2 is SYDVKM. Unmatched junction bases numbered 4, after V lost 6 bases and J lost 5 bases.

As concerns this clonotype: A read error may explain this, as a much larger clone is one base away. V usage is TRBV7-3 and J usage is TRBJ2-2; no firm D call. CDR1 is SGHTA, CDR2 FQGTGA, per germline. V lost 1 base and J 7 bases, leaving 1 base between the germline ends. This CDR3 is 11 amino acids long. The CDR3 region has the DNA TGTGCCAGCAGCTTAAACGGGGAGCTGTTTTTT. This codes for CASSLNGELFF. Full variable domain (remainder filled in from reference TRBV7-3 and TRBJ2-2): GAGVSQTPSNKVTEKGKYVELRCDPISGHTALYWYRQSLGQGPEFLIYFQGTGAADDSGLPNDRFFAVRPEGSVSTLKIQRTERGDSAVYLCASSLNGELFFGEGSRLTVL.